One sample yielded the 24 T cell receptor beta chains listed below, sequenced in a study of cytomegalovirus exposure and HLA in healthy donors. Some clones are missing from TCRdb's copy, which holds only in-frame ones; the method was immunoSEQ multiplex PCR. The sample has under 150,000 clones; around nine tenths are singletons. The sequencing input was PBMCs. Source of these receptors: a man younger than 30 in good health and CMV-seropositive.

The genes are TRBV2 and TRBJ2-2, with 11 bases identical to TRBD2. This CDR3 has 17 amino acids. The trim removed 8 bases at V and 4 bases at J, leaving 12 bases unmatched. Germline V CDR1 and CDR2: SNHLY, FYNNEI. The CDR3 bases are TGTGCCAGCTTCCCAGTCCTAGCGGGGGGACTCACCGGGGAGCTGTTTTTT. Translation: CASFPVLAGGLTGELFF.

The rearrangement links TRBV30 to TRBJ2-5; possibly TRBD2 for D (6 bases). The germline V gene has CDR1 GTSNPN and CDR2 SVGIG (reference sequence). This CDR3 region has 13 residues. V lost 2 bases, J lost 5 bases, and 12 bases lay in between. The CDR3 here is CAWSRDSRETQYF. As DNA, the CDR3 is TGTGCCTGGAGTCGGGACTCCCGGGAGACCCAGTACTTC.

The V gene is TRBV6-5, the J gene TRBJ2-7, with 9 bases that match TRBD2. This CDR3 is 14 amino acids long. Trimming removed 8 bases from V and 0 bases from J; junction bases left unmatched: 5. Germline loops: CDR1 MNHEY, CDR2 SVGAGI. The CDR3, as DNA: TGTGCCAGCCAAAGCGGGGGGAGCTCCTACGAGCAGTACTTC. It codes for CASQSGGSSYEQYF.

The rearrangement uses TRBV19 and TRBJ1-1, with 7 bases identical to TRBD1. The CDR3 loop spans 13 amino acids. Germline-derived CDR1 and CDR2 are LNHDA and SQIVND (reference sequence). V shed 6 bases and J 5 bases; nucleotides not matched to a gene: 6. CDR3 DNA: TGTGCCAGTAGCCCCAGGGGGTTAACTGAAGCTTTCTTT. This gives the protein CASSPRGLTEAFF.

The genes are TRBV5-1 and TRBJ1-2, with TRBD1 matching over 8 bases. The CDR3 runs 14 residues. Germline V gene data show CDR1 as SGHRS and CDR2 as YFSETQ. V gave up 1 base and J gave up 6 bases; unmatched junction bases: 5. The DNA for the CDR3 is TGCGCCAGCAGCTTGCAGCAGGGGGCGAATGGCTACACCTTC. Protein: CASSLQQGANGYTF.

The sample holds one count of this clone. The CDR3 DNA follows: TGTGCCACACGCGAAGAGCGGGAGGGCCGTAACACCGGGGAGCTGTTTTTT. Amino acid sequence: CATREEREGRNTGELFF. The chain uses TRBV15 and TRBJ2-2; 10 nucleotides match TRBD2. The CDR3 runs 17 residues. Germline loops: CDR1 LNHNV, CDR2 YYDKDF (reference sequence). The junction had 12 bases not matched to a gene; V was cut back by 9 bases and J by 2 bases.

J is TRBJ1-6 and V is TRBV19, with D possibly TRBD1 on 6 matching bases. The germline V gene encodes CDR1 LNHDA and CDR2 SQIVND (reference sequence). This CDR3 comprises 15 residues. Trimming cost V 2 bases and J 8 bases, with 13 bases left between them. CDR3 DNA: TGTGCCAGTAGTATACGCAGGGGAAGGGATTCACCCCTCCACTTT. Encoded protein: CASSIRRGRDSPLHF.

The chain couples TRBV7-2 to TRBJ2-7; D remains ambiguous. The CDR3 covers 14 residues. Trimming shortened V by 1 base and J by 2 bases, and 9 bases separated the two germline ends. Germline V lookup: CDR1 SGHTA, CDR2 FQGNSA. DNA for the CDR3: TGTGCCAGCAGCTTAGTTGGCTCAACCTACGAGCAGTACTTC. It specifies CASSLVGSTYEQYF.

The chain has TRBV4-1 and TRBJ2-5, with 10 nucleotides matching TRBD2. CDR3 length: 15 residues. The J segment lost 3 bases and the V segment lost 2 bases, leaving 3 bases of the junction unmatched. Germline CDR1 is MGHRA and CDR2 is YSYEKL. CDR3 DNA: TGCGCCAGCAGCCAAACCGGGACTAGCGAAGAGACCCAGTACTTC. This translates into CASSQTGTSEETQYF.

The J gene is TRBJ2-2, the V gene TRBV14; TRBD2 matches at 10 bases. The length of the CDR3 is 17 residues. Germline V gene lookup returns CDR1 SGHDN and CDR2 FVKESK. The V gene end was trimmed by 2 bases and the J gene end by 4 bases; junction bases not matched to a gene: 7. The CDR3 loop is CASSQTAGGPVTGELFF. The DNA of the CDR3 is TGTGCCAGCAGCCAAACAGCGGGGGGGCCTGTCACCGGGGAGCTGTTTTTT.

The chain has TRBV27 and TRBJ2-1, with 8 nucleotides matching TRBD1. The CDR3 has 17 residues. Trimming at V came to 0 bases and at J to 9 bases, leaving 13 bases not matched to a gene. Germline CDR1 is MNHEY and CDR2 is SMNVEV (reference sequence). Written as DNA, the CDR3 is TGTGCCAGCAGTTTATCGAGTGGGCAGGGGGCAGGTATTGAGCAGTTCTTC. Residues: CASSLSSGQGAGIEQFF.

The chain carries TRBV15 and TRBJ1-4, with D possibly TRBD1 on 5 matching bases. CDR3 length: 13 residues. Germline-derived CDR1 and CDR2 are LNHNV and YYDKDF (reference sequence). The V and J ends lost 8 bases and 5 bases respectively, with 12 bases between them. The chain's CDR3 is CATQKGVNEKLFF. CDR3 sequence (DNA): TGTGCCACCCAGAAAGGGGTCAATGAAAAACTGTTTTTT.

The chain employs TRBV2 and TRBJ2-3; a possible D gene is TRBD1 (6 bases). The germline V gene encodes CDR1 SNHLY and CDR2 FYNNEI. V was shortened by 6 bases and J by 5 bases, with 15 bases between the two germline ends. CDR3 length equals 14 residues. The CDR3 here is CASSLQGSQDTQYF. Here the CDR3 DNA reads TGTGCCAGCAGCTTACAGGGCAGTCAAGATACGCAGTATTTT.

The rearrangement links TRBV29-1 to TRBJ2-7; the match to TRBD2 covers 7 bases. V was clipped by 4 bases and J by 3 bases; unmatched bases: 3. The germline gives CDR1 SQVTM, CDR2 ANQGSEA. The CDR3 covers 12 residues. The CDR3 region is CSVGLADYEQYF. The DNA for the CDR3 is TGCAGCGTTGGGCTAGCGGACTACGAGCAGTACTTC.

V and J are TRBV5-1 and TRBJ1-2; 9 bases are shared with TRBD1. Trimming removed 4 bases from V and 4 bases from J; junction bases left unmatched: 11. The CDR3 runs to 16 residues. Germline values: CDR1 SGHRS, CDR2 YFSETQ. In DNA form, the CDR3 reads TGCGCCAGCAGCGCGGGACCGGGACAGGGCTCCTATGGCTACACCTTC. This sequence encodes CASSAGPGQGSYGYTF.

This clone was detected a few times. V usage is TRBV2 and J usage is TRBJ1-4, with 7 bases identical to TRBD1. From germline, CDR1 is SNHLY and CDR2 FYNNEI. The CDR3 spans 14 residues. With V trimmed by 6 bases and J by 11 bases, 12 bases remained unmatched. The CDR3 loop is CASSAQGLIGKLFF. The CDR3 region has the DNA TGTGCCAGCAGCGCACAGGGGTTAATTGGGAAACTGTTTTTT.

This clone was observed a single time. This sequence joins TRBV5-1 and TRBJ2-3; TRBD2 agrees at 11 bases. Germline trimming cut 2 bases from V and 5 bases from J; bases unmatched to any gene: 7. The germline gives CDR1 SGHRS, CDR2 YFSETQ. The CDR3 loop spans 16 amino acids. The CDR3 DNA reads as TGCGCCAGCAGCTTACTAGCGGGAGTTGGGGGAGATACGCAGTATTTT. It encodes CASSLLAGVGGDTQYF.

This chain links TRBV27 with TRBJ2-7; maybe TRBD1 (7 bases). This CDR3 region has 13 residues. Per germline, CDR1 MNHEY and CDR2 SMNVEV (reference sequence). Trimming removed 7 bases from V and 3 bases from J, with 13 bases in between. The CDR3: CASKQGGNYEQYF. As DNA, the CDR3 is TGTGCCAGCAAGCAGGGGGGAAACTACGAGCAGTACTTC.

This clone has just a few counts. J is TRBJ1-6 and V is TRBV27, with TRBD1 matching 9 bases. Germline V gene data show CDR1 as MNHEY and CDR2 as SMNVEV (reference sequence). Trimming took 6 bases from V and 0 from J; bases not matched to a gene: 6. This CDR3 is 17 amino acids long. The chain's CDR3 is CASRKPGQGSYNSPLHF. Written as DNA, the CDR3 is TGTGCCAGCAGAAAGCCGGGACAGGGCTCCTATAATTCACCCCTCCACTTT.

The chain joins TRBV19 to TRBJ1-5, with 8 bases lining up with TRBD1. CDR1 and CDR2 from the germline V gene are LNHDA and SQIVND (reference sequence). Trimming took 5 bases from V and 4 from J; bases not matched to a gene: 7. CDR3 length: 15 amino acids. The CDR3 coding sequence is TGTGCCAGTAGTCTCGGACAGGGACCGAATCAGCCCCAGCATTTT. Translated, it gives CASSLGQGPNQPQHF.

The chain has TRBV11-3 and TRBJ2-1; perhaps TRBD1 as D (6 bases). The CDR3 extends over 13 amino acids. Between the trimmed V and J ends, which lost 3 bases and 7 bases, there was a span of 10 bases. Per germline, CDR1 SGHNT and CDR2 YENEEA. The CDR3 reads CASSFGGWNEQFF. CDR3 coding DNA: TGTGCCAGCAGCTTTGGGGGCTGGAATGAGCAGTTCTTC.

The genes are TRBV5-1 and TRBJ1-5, with 9 nucleotides matching TRBD1. The CDR3 is 15 residues long. Germline lookup yields CDR1 SGHRS and CDR2 YFSETQ. J was trimmed by 2 bases and V by 4 bases; bases with no gene match: 4. CDR3 nucleotides: TGCGCCAGCAGCCTGGGACAGGGAGGCAATCAGCCCCAGCATTTT. Protein: CASSLGQGGNQPQHF.

This chain links TRBV5-4 with TRBJ1-2; D is possibly TRBD1 (5 bases). The CDR3 runs 15 residues. Trimming stripped 4 bases from V and 3 bases from J, with 16 bases between. Germline V gives CDR1 SGHNT, CDR2 YYREEE (reference sequence). The CDR3: CASSVTGLVDYGYTF. The CDR3 nucleotides are TGTGCCAGCAGCGTAACAGGATTGGTGGACTATGGCTACACCTTC.

As DNA, the CDR3 is TGTGCCAGCAGTGGGGAGGGCGGTCCTACTGAGGAGCAGTACTTC. This encodes CASSGEGGPTEEQYF. The chain couples TRBV2 to TRBJ2-7; the match to TRBD2 covers 7 bases. V gave up 4 bases and J gave up 7 bases; unmatched junction bases: 13. The CDR3 has 15 amino acids. The germline gives CDR1 SNHLY, CDR2 FYNNEI.